Presented here are 24 T cell receptor beta chains from one specimen sequenced in a study of cytomegalovirus exposure and HLA in healthy donors. PCR employed 60 Vbeta and 13 Jbeta primers. Some clones are missing from TCRdb's copy, which holds only in-frame ones; the method was immunoSEQ multiplex PCR. Seen in this sample are some 75,000 clones; the ten most common clones hold approximately 0.81%. The sample consisted of PBMCs. The source of these receptors is a boy between 5 and 17 years old in good health and CMV-seronegative.

The chain couples TRBV5-1 to TRBJ2-7; 11 bases map to TRBD1. The CDR3 spans 14 residues. V lost 4 bases, J lost 7 bases, and 7 bases stayed unmatched. Germline CDR1 SGHRS, CDR2 YFSETQ. The CDR3 nucleotides are TGCGCCAGCAGCCACGGACAGGGGGCGAGTGAGCAGTACTTC. Translated, it gives CASSHGQGASEQYF.

The chain carries TRBV30 and TRBJ1-3; D is unclear. The length of the CDR3 is 15 residues. From germline, CDR1 is GTSNPN and CDR2 SVGIG (reference sequence). Deletions cut 2 bases from V and 4 bases from J, with 15 bases between. CDR3 residues: CAWSMRRAEGNTIYF. The CDR3 DNA reads TGTGCCTGGAGTATGAGGAGGGCAGAAGGAAACACCATATATTTT.

The rearrangement uses TRBV10-3 and TRBJ2-1; TRBD1 matches 10 bases. With V trimmed by 6 bases and J by 6 bases, 8 bases remained unmatched. The germline gives CDR1 ENHRY, CDR2 SYGVKD. This CDR3 has 15 amino acids. The CDR3 DNA reads as TGTGCCATCAGAGCTACCCGGGACAGGGGCAATGAGCAGTTCTTC. This encodes CAIRATRDRGNEQFF.

The genes are TRBV7-9 and TRBJ2-7, with 8 bases lining up with TRBD1. This CDR3 contains 14 residues. Germline V CDR1 and CDR2: SEHNR, FQNEAQ (reference sequence). Trimming removed 7 bases from V and 2 bases from J; junction bases left unmatched: 7. The CDR3 bases are TGTGCCAGCATCTCGACAGGGGACCCCTACGAGCAGTACTTC. The encoded protein is CASISTGDPYEQYF.

For this clone: Additional DNA sequences in this sample encode the identical CDR3. The chain has TRBV5-1 and TRBJ2-5, with 10 bases that match TRBD1. The CDR3 is 15 residues long. J gave up 5 bases and V 4 bases, and 8 bases lay outside the gene matches. The germline gives CDR1 SGHRS, CDR2 YFSETQ. This chain's CDR3 is CASSLAGTGVETQYF. The CDR3 DNA sequence: TGCGCCAGCAGCCTGGCCGGGACAGGGGTGGAGACCCAGTACTTC.

CDR3 sequence reads: CASSRKAGDLPHEQFF. Written as DNA, the CDR3 is TGTGCCAGCAGCCGCAAGGCGGGAGATCTGCCCCATGAGCAGTTCTTC. The V call is TRBV7-2, the J call TRBJ2-1, with 7 bases that match TRBD2. Trimming cost V 5 bases and J 8 bases; bases outside gene matches: 15. Germline CDR1 SGHTA, CDR2 FQGNSA. This CDR3 has 16 amino acids.

Notes on this clone: One junction end does not reproduce the germline sequence, and a read error may be involved. Here the CDR3 reads CASKRDRAGDYGYTF. CDR3 sequence (DNA): TGTGCCAGCAAACGTGACAGGGCCGGAGACTACGGCTACACCTTC. The V gene is TRBV25-1, the J gene TRBJ1-2, with 7 bases that match TRBD1. The CDR3 contains 15 residues. In germline, CDR1 is MGHDK, CDR2 SYGVNS.

Turning to this clone: A junction end diverges from the germline sequence, so it may reflect a read error. The chain couples TRBV30 to TRBJ2-1, with 7 bases fitting TRBD2. Germline loops: CDR1 GTSNPN, CDR2 SVGIG (reference sequence). The CDR3 runs 15 residues. The DNA of the CDR3 is TGTGCCGGGAGTACTAGCGAAGACTCCGACAATGAGCAGTTCTTC. Protein product: CAGSTSEDSDNEQFF.

The chain combines TRBV6-6 with TRBJ2-1; 8 nucleotides align to TRBD2. The CDR3 loop spans 15 amino acids. V shed 6 bases and J 5 bases; nucleotides not matched to a gene: 9. Germline V CDR1 and CDR2: MNHNY, SVGAGI (reference sequence). The CDR3 reads CASRGEAGVDNEQFF. CDR3 coding DNA: TGTGCCAGCAGGGGGGAAGCGGGAGTCGACAATGAGCAGTTCTTC.

The gene calls are TRBV6-1 and TRBJ2-2; 10 bases line up with TRBD1. J was trimmed by 5 bases and V by 5 bases; bases with no gene match: 5. The CDR3 sequence is 15 residues long. CDR1 is MNHNS and CDR2 is SASEGT in the germline V gene. The CDR3 sequence is CASSSRDRGTGELFF. The CDR3 coding sequence is TGTGCCAGCAGTTCGCGGGACAGGGGTACCGGGGAGCTGTTTTTT.

The chain recombines TRBV5-1 with TRBJ2-5; TRBD1 agrees at 12 bases. The CDR3 spans 20 residues. In germline, CDR1 is SGHRS, CDR2 YFSETQ. With V trimmed by 0 bases and J by 4 bases, 16 bases remained unmatched. The CDR3 is CASSLAILTHRDRGRETQYF. The CDR3 coding sequence is TGCGCCAGCAGCTTGGCAATTCTGACCCACCGGGACAGGGGGCGAGAGACCCAGTACTTC.

The rearrangement uses TRBV6-5 and TRBJ2-6, with no clear D. V dropped 5 bases and J dropped 0 bases, with 5 bases sitting between them. This CDR3 has 14 residues. Germline CDR1 is MNHEY and CDR2 is SVGAGI. The CDR3: CASSTYSGANVLTF. CDR3 bases: TGTGCCAGCAGTACCTACTCTGGGGCCAACGTCCTGACTTTC.

The V call is TRBV6-5, the J call TRBJ1-5, with D tentatively TRBD1 (6 bases). Looked up from germline, CDR1 is MNHEY and CDR2 is SVGAGI. V shed 5 bases and J shed 1 base, with 9 bases lying between them. The CDR3 is 14 residues long. The CDR3 sequence: CASSLQGSNQPQHF. The CDR3 DNA sequence: TGTGCCAGCAGTCTACAGGGAAGCAATCAGCCCCAGCATTTT.

Here the CDR3 DNA reads TGTGCCAGCAGCCATTCGACAGGGTTGGGCTACACCTTC. This encodes CASSHSTGLGYTF. The rearrangement links TRBV14 to TRBJ1-2; 7 bases match TRBD1. Germline CDR1 is SGHDN and CDR2 is FVKESK. There are 13 residues in the CDR3. The junction had 6 bases not matched to a gene; V was cut back by 3 bases and J by 8 bases.

This chain connects TRBV30 to TRBJ1-1; D is undetermined. V was trimmed by 3 bases and J by 0 bases, leaving 8 bases between them. CDR1 is GTSNPN and CDR2 is SVGIG in the germline V gene (reference sequence). CDR3 length: 13 amino acids. The CDR3, as DNA: TGTGCCTGGAGCGCAGATCTGAACACTGAAGCTTTCTTT. It yields the protein CAWSADLNTEAFF.

Here the CDR3 reads CSAGTGMNTEAFF. The CDR3, as DNA: TGCAGCGCCGGGACAGGGATGAACACTGAAGCTTTCTTT. The V gene is TRBV29-1, the J gene TRBJ1-1; 9 bases are a match to TRBD1. The germline V gene encodes CDR1 SQVTM and CDR2 ANQGSEA. This CDR3 region has 13 residues. V gave up 7 bases and J gave up 0 bases; unmatched junction bases: 3.

V and J are TRBV7-9 and TRBJ2-7; TRBD2 agrees at 8 bases. Losses at the gene ends were 4 bases for V and 1 base for J; bases not matched to a gene: 9. CDR3 length equals 16 residues. Germline loops: CDR1 SEHNR, CDR2 FQNEAQ (reference sequence). This chain's CDR3 is CASSSSGSYSSYEQYF. The CDR3 DNA is TGTGCCAGCAGCTCTAGCGGGTCCTACTCTTCCTACGAGCAGTACTTC.

The DNA for the CDR3 is TGCGCCAGCAGCCAAAACGTCCGCCAGGCCCCCAATGAAAAACTGTTTTTT. It translates to CASSQNVRQAPNEKLFF. The V and J genes are TRBV4-3 and TRBJ1-4; D is ambiguous. Looked up from germline, CDR1 is LGHNA and CDR2 is YSLEER. CDR3 size: 17 residues. Trimming removed 2 bases at V and 5 bases at J, with 18 bases between.

V usage is TRBV2 and J usage is TRBJ1-1; D is uncertain. V gave up 3 bases and J gave up 0 bases, with 14 bases separating them. Germline assignment: CDR1 SNHLY and CDR2 FYNNEI. The CDR3 is made up of 16 amino acids. The CDR3 DNA follows: TGTGCCAGCAGTGAGGATGAACAGAACCTGAACACTGAAGCTTTCTTT. Translating it yields CASSEDEQNLNTEAFF.

V gene TRBV4-2 combines with J gene TRBJ1-1; 7 nucleotides align to TRBD1. CDR1 LGHNA and CDR2 YNFKEQ come from the germline V gene. This CDR3 is 12 amino acids long. V lost 4 bases and J lost 10; bases outside the gene matches: 6. CDR3 in amino acids: CASSLRGQSAFF. The CDR3 DNA is TGTGCCAGCAGCCTACGGGGACAGTCAGCTTTCTTT.

CDR3 coding DNA: TGTGCCATCAGTGAGTCACCGGGGGACACTGAAGCTTTCTTT. As protein: CAISESPGDTEAFF. This chain uses TRBV10-3 with TRBJ1-1, with D possibly being TRBD1 (5 bases). The ends were cut back, 0 bases at V and 3 bases at J, with 8 bases in the middle. This CDR3 region has 14 residues. Germline V gives CDR1 ENHRY, CDR2 SYGVKD.

The V gene is TRBV27, the J gene TRBJ1-1; 7 bases match TRBD1. J gave up 10 bases and V 0 bases, and 8 bases lay outside the gene matches. The CDR3 contains 14 residues. Germline V gene lookup returns CDR1 MNHEY and CDR2 SMNVEV (reference sequence). CDR3 region: CASSLSGTELRAFF. The CDR3 coding sequence is TGTGCCAGCAGTTTATCCGGGACAGAACTGAGAGCTTTCTTT.

V and J are TRBV18 and TRBJ2-2, with TRBD1 identical over 7 bases. The V and J ends lost 2 bases and 2 bases, in that order; junction bases with no gene match: 2. CDR1 and CDR2 (germline): KGHSH, LQKENI. This CDR3 spans 15 amino acids. The CDR3 is CASSPTGVNTGELFF. CDR3 coding DNA: TGTGCCAGCTCACCAACAGGGGTTAACACCGGGGAGCTGTTTTTT.

The chain uses TRBV7-8 and TRBJ2-1; possibly TRBD1 for D (5 bases). From germline, CDR1 is SGHVS and CDR2 FQNEAQ. Trimming cost V 6 bases and J 7 bases, with 10 bases left between them. This CDR3 has 12 amino acids. CDR3: CASRSPGNEQFF. Here the CDR3 DNA reads TGTGCCAGCAGAAGTCCAGGGAATGAGCAGTTCTTC.